The sequence of this T cell receptor (beta chain) was determined in a study of blood T cells in healthy people across ages. This clonotype has a single count. Together with a sample-barcoded 5' primer, a J-beta primer mix was included in a second PCR lasting about 7 to 12 cycles. A single record per CDR3 protein comes from TCRdb applying MiXCR to the 5' RACE reads. The table has some 370,000 distinct CDR3 sequences, 52% seen once. The V gene lost 1 base and the J gene lost 9 bases, with 11 bases spanning the gap. CDR3 length equals 12 residues. Per germline, CDR1 SGHRS and CDR2 YFSETQ. The material sequenced was blood. V is TRBV5-1 and J is TRBJ2-7; no clear D. The sequence derives from a man aged 55 to 70 in good health. The CDR3 loop reads CASSLWSGGQYF. As DNA, the CDR3 is TGCGCCAGCAGCTTGTGGTCGGGCGGGCAGTACTTC.